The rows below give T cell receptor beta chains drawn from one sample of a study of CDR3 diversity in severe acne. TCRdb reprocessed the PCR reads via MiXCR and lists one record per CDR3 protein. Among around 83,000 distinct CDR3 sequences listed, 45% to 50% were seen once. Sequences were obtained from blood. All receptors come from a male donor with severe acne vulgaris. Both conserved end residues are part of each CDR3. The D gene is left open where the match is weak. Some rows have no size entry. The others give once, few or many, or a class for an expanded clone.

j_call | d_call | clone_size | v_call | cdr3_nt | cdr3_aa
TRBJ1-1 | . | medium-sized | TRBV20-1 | TGCAGTGCTAGAGCTCCCCCGGGGAGGGACACTGAAGCTTTCTTT | CSARAPPGRDTEAFF
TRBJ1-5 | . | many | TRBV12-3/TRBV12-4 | TGTGCCAGCAGAGAAAAGGGGGGACCTTACCAGCCCCAGCATTTT | CASREKGGPYQPQHF
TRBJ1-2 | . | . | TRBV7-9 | TGTGCCAGCAGCTCGCAGGTGGTCAAAAAAGCTAACTATGGCTACACCTTC | CASSSQVVKKANYGYTF
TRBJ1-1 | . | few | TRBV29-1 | TGCAGCGTTGAAAGGGCCGATGGGACTGAAGCTTTCTTT | CSVERADGTEAFF
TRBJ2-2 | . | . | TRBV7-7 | TGTGCTAGCAGCCCCCGCATTGGACTCGGGGAGCTGTTTTTT | CASSPRIGLGELFF
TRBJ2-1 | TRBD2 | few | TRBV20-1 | TGCAGTTCCGGGACTAGCGGCTCCTACAATGAGCAGTTCTTC | CSSGTSGSYNEQFF
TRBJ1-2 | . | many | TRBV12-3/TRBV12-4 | TGTGCCAGCAGACCAGGGAGCTATGGCTACACCTTC | CASRPGSYGYTF
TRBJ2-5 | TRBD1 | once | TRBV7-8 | TGTGCCAGCAGCTCTACAGGACAGGTCAGTCAGCCCCAGTACTTC | CASSSTGQVSQPQYF
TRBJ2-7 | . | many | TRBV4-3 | TGCGCCAGCAGCCAATCCCGAGCGGGCATCTACGAGCAGTACTTC | CASSQSRAGIYEQYF
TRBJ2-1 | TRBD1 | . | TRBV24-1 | TGTGCCACCAGGAGAGGGGACAGGGAGATCAATGAGCAGTTCTTC | CATRRGDREINEQFF
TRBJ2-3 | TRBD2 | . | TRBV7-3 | TGTGCCAGCAGCTTACTCGGACTAGCGGGAGGAACAGATACGCAGTATTTT | CASSLLGLAGGTDTQYF
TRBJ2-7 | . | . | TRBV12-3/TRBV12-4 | TGTGCCAGCAGTTTAGCGGGACACGTCTACGAGCAGTACTTC | CASSLAGHVYEQYF
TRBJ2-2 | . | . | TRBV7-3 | TGTGCCAGCAGCTCCCTACCGGGACAGCCGGGCGGGGGGCTGTTTTTT | CASSSLPGQPGGGLFF
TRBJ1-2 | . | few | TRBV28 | TGTGCCAGCAGTTTATTTATCCGGGAGCAAGTCTATGGCTACACCTTC | CASSLFIREQVYGYTF
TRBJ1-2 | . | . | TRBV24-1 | TGTGCCACCAGTGATTACAGCGACGGCTACACCTTC | CATSDYSDGYTF
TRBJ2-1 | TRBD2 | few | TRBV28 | TGTGCCAGCAGTTTCAGGGACGGGGGGGCCTACAATGAGCAGTTCTTC | CASSFRDGGAYNEQFF
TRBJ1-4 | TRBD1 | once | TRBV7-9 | TGTGCCAGCAGCCCCGGGACAGTTGGAGAAAAACTGTTTTTT | CASSPGTVGEKLFF
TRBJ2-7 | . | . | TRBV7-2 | TGTGCCAGCAGCTTAGCGTCTTGGGGCGGCGGCGACGAGCAGTACTTC | CASSLASWGGGDEQYF
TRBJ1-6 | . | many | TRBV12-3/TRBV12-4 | TGTGCCAGCAGTTTATCCGGCAATTCACCCCTCCACTTT | CASSLSGNSPLHF
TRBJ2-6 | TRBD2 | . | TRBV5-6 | TGTGCCAGCAGCTTGCGACTAGCGGGAGTGGGGGCCAACGTCCTGACTTTC | CASSLRLAGVGANVLTF
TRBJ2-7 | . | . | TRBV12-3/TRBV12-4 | TGTGCCAGCAGGTCCTCGGGTAGCTTCTCCTACGAGCAGTACTTC | CASRSSGSFSYEQYF
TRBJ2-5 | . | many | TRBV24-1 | TGTGCCACCAGTGATAACCAGGGGTTTCGGGAGACCCAGTACTTC | CATSDNQGFRETQYF
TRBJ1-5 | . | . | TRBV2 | TGTGCCAGCAGTGAGGTCAATCAGCCCCAGCATTTT | CASSEVNQPQHF
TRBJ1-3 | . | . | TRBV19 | . | CATTPAGPGGSEQYFGPGTIYF
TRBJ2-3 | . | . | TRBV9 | TGTGCCAGCAGCGTTAATGGGTTGGGGACAGATACGCAGTATTTT | CASSVNGLGTDTQYF
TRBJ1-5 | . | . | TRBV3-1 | TGTGCCAGCAGCCAAGAGGTCGGTCAGCCCCAGCATTTT | CASSQEVGQPQHF
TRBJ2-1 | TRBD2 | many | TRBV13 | TGTGCCAGCAGCTTAGGGTCTATGTGGGGACTAGCGGGAGAGGGGAATTACAATGAGCAGTTCTTC | CASSLGSMWGLAGEGNYNEQFF
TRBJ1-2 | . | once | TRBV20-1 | TGCAGTGCTAGAGATCGAGGAGGCGGCTACACCTTC | CSARDRGGGYTF
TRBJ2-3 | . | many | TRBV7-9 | TGTGCCAGCAGCTTAGTTTTTCGGGCCGCCACAGATACGCAGTATTTT | CASSLVFRAATDTQYF
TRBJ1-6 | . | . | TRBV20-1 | TGCAGTGCTAGGGATCCAAGGGCACCTAGGGGTTCACCCCTCTACTTT | CSARDPRAPRGSPLYF
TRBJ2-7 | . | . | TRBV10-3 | TGTGCCAGCAGTTCGGAGGCCTCCTACGAGCAGTACTTC | CASSSEASYEQYF
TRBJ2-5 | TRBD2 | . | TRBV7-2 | TGTGCCAGCAGCGGGACTAGCGGACAAGAGACCCAGTACTTC | CASSGTSGQETQYF
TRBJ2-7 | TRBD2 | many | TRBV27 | TGTGCCAGCAGTCCTTACAGTGGCGGGAGTGGCGAGCAGTACTTC | CASSPYSGGSGEQYF
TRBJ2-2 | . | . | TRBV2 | TGTGCCGAGCAGGACAGGAACACCGGGGAGCTGTTTTTT | CAEQDRNTGELFF
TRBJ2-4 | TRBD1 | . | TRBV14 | TGTGCCAGCAGCCAAGATCAGGGGGCGGCCAAAAACATTCAGTACTGG | CASSQDQGAAKNIQYW
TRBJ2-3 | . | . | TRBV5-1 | TGTGCCAGCAGCTTAGGATACCGGGAGTTGGGCACGCAGTATTTT | CASSLGYRELGTQYF
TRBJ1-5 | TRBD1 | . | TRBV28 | TGTGCCAGCAGTTCAGGCATTCAGGGGGCGGCGGAGACCCAGCATTTT | CASSSGIQGAAETQHF
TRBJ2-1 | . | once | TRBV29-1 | TGCAGCGTTTCACGTAATTACAATGAGCAGTTCTTC | CSVSRNYNEQFF
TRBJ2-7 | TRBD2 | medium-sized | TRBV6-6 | TGTGCCAGCAACCTTGCCAGGACTAGCGCCTACGAGCAGTACTTC | CASNLARTSAYEQYF
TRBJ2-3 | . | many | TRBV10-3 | TGTGCCATCAACGGGGACACAGATACGCAGTATTTT | CAINGDTDTQYF
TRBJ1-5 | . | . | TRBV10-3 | TGTGCCACCAGTGAGTCGGCAAACAATCAGCCCCAGCATTTT | CATSESANNQPQHF
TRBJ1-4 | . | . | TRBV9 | TGTGCCAGCAGCGGGTCAGCCCTAGGAGAAAAACTGTTTTTT | CASSGSALGEKLFF
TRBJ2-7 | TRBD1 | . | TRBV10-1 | TGCGCCAGCAGTGGTTCCAGTGACAGGGGTTTATTCTACGAGCAGTACTTC | CASSGSSDRGLFYEQYF
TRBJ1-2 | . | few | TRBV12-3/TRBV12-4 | TGTGCCAGCAGTTTAGCCTCCGACAGTATTCACGATGGCTACACCTTC | CASSLASDSIHDGYTF